This T cell receptor (beta chain) was obtained from a study of cytomegalovirus exposure and HLA in healthy donors. About the study: The Caucasian-associated ancestry cluster contained about 80% of the approximately 400 genotyped donors.

On this clone itself: Its antigen is not identified.

The PCR used 60 Vbeta and 13 Jbeta primers. Sequenced by immunoSEQ multiplex PCR; TCRdb stores in-frame clones only, minus some. Here the sample spans roughly 89,000 clones, approximately 60% being singletons. General study results and limits: Segments of the TCR beta V type were, in most cases, productive about 87% or about 30% of the time in an earlier analysis.

J was trimmed by 3 bases and V by 5 bases; bases with no gene match: 10. CDR1 and CDR2 (germline): LNHDA, SQIVND (reference sequence). The CDR3 totals 16 residues. What was sequenced was PBMCs. The rearrangement joins TRBV19 to TRBJ2-7, with 10 bases fitting TRBD1. The receptor was derived from a woman aged 50 to 65 in good health and CMV-seropositive. Here the CDR3 reads CASSYDWDRGFYEQYF. In DNA, the CDR3 is TGTGCCAGTAGTTACGATTGGGACAGGGGATTCTACGAGCAGTACTTC.